Listed here are 23 T cell receptor beta chains from one sample, sequenced in a study of CD8+ T cells in alopecia areata. Sequencing relied on a cDNA template that was reverse transcribed from extracted RNA. Some clones are missing from TCRdb's copy, which holds only in-frame ones; the method was immunoSEQ multiplex PCR. The top ten hold about 5.3% of the sample, which has about 200,000 clones, roughly 50% seen once. The material sequenced was CD8+ T cells sorted from blood. These receptors originate from a human donor in good health.

This chain connects TRBV9 to TRBJ1-2; 8 nucleotides align to TRBD1. Per germline, CDR1 SGDLS and CDR2 YYNGEE. The trim removed 3 bases at V and 5 bases at J, leaving 9 bases unmatched. The CDR3 loop spans 15 amino acids. The CDR3 DNA reads as TGTGCCAGCAGCGACTCGACAGGGGAGTCATATGGCTACACCTTC. Translation: CASSDSTGESYGYTF.

In this sample, this clone turned up once. This chain joins TRBV13 and TRBJ1-1; D unclear. V shed 4 bases and J shed 1 base, with 7 bases lying between them. Germline V gives CDR1 PRHDT, CDR2 FYEKMQ (reference sequence). The CDR3 is made up of 13 amino acids. The CDR3 DNA is TGTGCCAGCAGCTGGGAAAAGAACACTGAAGCTTTCTTT. Its translation: CASSWEKNTEAFF.

The V gene is TRBV6-5, the J gene TRBJ2-7; no definite D call. Looked up from germline, CDR1 is MNHEY and CDR2 is SVGAGI. CDR3 length: 13 amino acids. V was pared by 5 bases and J by 7 bases, with 15 bases between. The CDR3 nucleotides read TGTGCCAGCAGTGATCGGCGGTTCGGGGAGCAGTACTTC. The encoded protein is CASSDRRFGEQYF.

The chain recombines TRBV4-2 with TRBJ1-6; D ambiguous. This CDR3 has 14 residues. The V gene's germline CDR1 is LGHNA and CDR2 YNFKEQ. The V gene lost 0 bases and the J gene lost 10 bases, with 10 bases spanning the gap. Written as DNA, the CDR3 is TGTGCCAGCAGCCAAGAACGTCCCCACTCACCCCTCCACTTT. Translated, it gives CASSQERPHSPLHF.

The chain recombines TRBV2 with TRBJ1-6, with a tentative D call TRBD1 (5 bases). In germline, CDR1 is SNHLY, CDR2 FYNNEI. Trimming removed 5 bases at V and 7 bases at J, with 12 bases between. The CDR3 spans 14 residues. The CDR3 loop reads CASSTGFANSPLHF. CDR3 bases: TGTGCCAGCAGTACAGGTTTCGCGAATTCACCCCTCCACTTT.

The genes are TRBV5-1 and TRBJ2-7; D possibly corresponds to TRBD1 (6 bases). Germline CDR1 SGHRS, CDR2 YFSETQ. CDR3 length: 15 residues. Trimming took 4 bases from V and 0 from J, leaving 14 bases between them. This CDR3 is CASSAWTVDSYEQYF. CDR3 nucleotide sequence: TGCGCCAGCAGCGCGTGGACAGTAGACTCCTACGAGCAGTACTTC.

The chain couples TRBV29-1 to TRBJ2-2; no clear D gene. This CDR3 is 13 amino acids long. V gave up 6 bases and J gave up 2 bases, with 10 bases separating them. Germline V gene data show CDR1 as SQVTM and CDR2 as ANQGSEA. The CDR3 bases are TGCAGCGTGCACAGTGGTAACACCGGGGAGCTGTTTTTT. It is translated as CSVHSGNTGELFF.

This clone was seen a handful of times. The rearrangement links TRBV9 to TRBJ2-1, with D unclear. Germline loops: CDR1 SGDLS, CDR2 YYNGEE. This CDR3 spans 14 amino acids. Trimming removed 6 bases from V and 0 bases from J, with 10 bases in between. The CDR3 DNA sequence: TGTGCCAGCACGGCGGCGAGCTCCTACAATGAGCAGTTCTTC. It specifies CASTAASSYNEQFF.

This clone was seen just once. V usage is TRBV4-1 and J usage is TRBJ2-5; no reliable D call. Per the germline V gene, CDR1 is MGHRA and CDR2 is YSYEKL. This CDR3 contains 12 residues. Between the trimmed V and J ends, which lost 0 bases and 5 bases, there was a span of 4 bases. The CDR3: CASSQEWETQYF. DNA of the CDR3: TGCGCCAGCAGCCAAGAATGGGAGACCCAGTACTTC.

The rearrangement uses TRBV27 and TRBJ2-3; D remains unclear. V shed 1 base and J shed 0 bases, with 8 bases lying between them. Germline CDR1 reads MNHEY; CDR2 reads SMNVEV (reference sequence). The CDR3 extends over 15 amino acids. Here the CDR3 DNA reads TGTGCCAGCAGTTTATTGGTCGGTAGCACAGATACGCAGTATTTT. Its translation is CASSLLVGSTDTQYF.

V gene TRBV11-2 combines with J gene TRBJ1-4; 9 bases fit TRBD1. CDR1 and CDR2 (germline): SGHAT, FQNNGV. V trimming: 1 base; J trimming: 12 bases; junction bases outside the gene matches: 9. The CDR3 is 15 amino acids. The CDR3 nucleotides are TGTGCCAGCAGCTTAGGGGACAGGGTTTTGGATGAACTGTTTTTT. Translation gives CASSLGDRVLDELFF.

In its sample, this clone was seen a few times. Within the sample, other DNA sequences also encode this same CDR3. This chain links TRBV29-1 with TRBJ2-2; D not resolved. Germline CDR1 is SQVTM and CDR2 is ANQGSEA. Trimming took off 3 bases at V and 6 bases at J, with 2 bases between the two ends. This CDR3 has 10 residues. The CDR3 nucleotides read TGCAGCGTTGAGGCCGGGGAGCTGTTTTTT. Its protein product is CSVEAGELFF.

The chain couples TRBV19 to TRBJ1-5; unclear D gene. The ends were cut back, 3 bases at V and 4 bases at J, with 7 bases in the middle. The CDR3 has 13 residues. CDR1 is LNHDA, CDR2 SQIVND, per germline (reference sequence). CDR3 DNA sequence: TGTGCCAGTAGTATGGGTAGGAATCAGCCCCAGCATTTT. Translated: CASSMGRNQPQHF.

The V call is TRBV15, the J call TRBJ1-1; D is unclear. The CDR3 runs 12 residues. The V end lost 1 base, the J end lost 5 bases, and 5 bases lay between the germline ends. From germline, CDR1 is LNHNV and CDR2 YYDKDF (reference sequence). CDR3 protein: CATSRVGTEAFF. The CDR3, as DNA: TGTGCCACCAGCAGAGTCGGGACTGAAGCTTTCTTT.

The J gene is TRBJ2-5, the V gene TRBV4-1, with a tentative D call TRBD2 (6 bases). Trimming pared 0 bases from V and 5 bases from J, leaving 22 bases between. The CDR3 totals 18 residues. The germline V gene has CDR1 MGHRA and CDR2 YSYEKL. CDR3 loop: CASSQEFVGGLSVETQYF. The CDR3 nucleotides read TGCGCCAGCAGCCAAGAGTTCGTTGGAGGGTTGTCAGTCGAGACCCAGTACTTC.

The chain combines TRBV5-6 with TRBJ2-1; TRBD1 is a possible D gene (6 bases). The CDR3 contains 15 residues. Trimming cost V 0 bases and J 2 bases, with 9 bases left between them. The germline gives CDR1 SGHDT, CDR2 YYEEEE. The CDR3 reads CASSLDQGTYNEQFF. Here the CDR3 DNA reads TGTGCCAGCAGCTTGGATCAGGGGACCTACAATGAGCAGTTCTTC.

The chain uses TRBV27 and TRBJ2-4; TRBD1 aligns across 7 bases. The V and J ends lost 4 bases and 2 bases, in that order; junction bases with no gene match: 14. Germline CDR1 and CDR2: MNHEY and SMNVEV (reference sequence). This CDR3 region has 18 residues. The CDR3 loop reads CASSSGQYGAPTKNIQYF. The CDR3, as DNA: TGTGCCAGCAGTTCGGGACAGTATGGAGCCCCGACCAAAAACATTCAGTACTTC.

The chain is built from TRBV7-2 and TRBJ2-4; TRBD2 might be the D (6 bases). The CDR3 is made up of 15 amino acids. The V gene's germline CDR1 is SGHTA and CDR2 FQGNSA. The germline V and J ends were trimmed by 5 bases and 0 bases, with 11 bases remaining between them. CDR3 coding DNA: TGTGCCAGCAGCGGAGGGGAGCTAGCCAAAAACATTCAGTACTTC. It translates to CASSGGELAKNIQYF.

V is TRBV13 and J is TRBJ1-6; D may be TRBD1 (5 bases). The CDR3 is 14 residues long. V shed 0 bases and J shed 7 bases, with 7 bases lying between them. Per the germline V gene, CDR1 is PRHDT and CDR2 is FYEKMQ (reference sequence). DNA of the CDR3: TGTGCCAGCAGCTTAGGGCAGGGCAATTCACCCCTCCACTTT. Translated, it gives CASSLGQGNSPLHF.

The chain combines TRBV19 with TRBJ2-7, with a weak D call TRBD1 (6 bases). The CDR3 totals 15 residues. V lost 5 bases and J 2 bases, leaving 16 bases between the germline ends. CDR1 is LNHDA and CDR2 is SQIVND in the germline V gene (reference sequence). The CDR3 sequence: CASSLAYRETYEQYF. Written as DNA, the CDR3 is TGTGCCAGTAGTCTAGCATACAGGGAAACCTACGAGCAGTACTTC.

The chain joins TRBV5-6 to TRBJ1-6; D unresolved. Germline V lookup: CDR1 SGHDT, CDR2 YYEEEE. This CDR3 spans 13 amino acids. The V and J ends lost 1 base and 6 bases respectively, with 5 bases between them. The CDR3 protein is CASSLRPNSPLHF. CDR3 coding DNA: TGTGCCAGCAGCTTGCGGCCTAATTCACCCCTCCACTTT.

The J gene is TRBJ1-2, the V gene TRBV29-1; D may be TRBD1 (5 bases). From germline, CDR1 is SQVTM and CDR2 ANQGSEA. Trimming took 5 bases from V and 5 from J, leaving 12 bases between them. The CDR3 extends over 12 amino acids. The CDR3, as DNA: TGCAGCGTTCCTACGGGGCTATATGGCTACACCTTC. Translation: CSVPTGLYGYTF.

This clone has only a few counts. Here the CDR3 DNA reads TGTGCCAGCAGCTTGGCGGGACAGGGGGCGACCGGGGAGCTGTTTTTT. Translated, it gives CASSLAGQGATGELFF. V usage is TRBV5-6 and J usage is TRBJ2-2; TRBD1 matches at 12 bases. This CDR3 comprises 16 residues. Trimming cost V 0 bases and J 5 bases; bases outside gene matches: 2. CDR1 is SGHDT, CDR2 YYEEEE, per germline.